Listed below are T cell receptor beta chains from one sample, sequenced in a study of blood T cell repertoires in COVID-19. Measured with immunoSEQ multiplex PCR; TCRdb has only the in-frame clones, and not every one. The sample records about 140,000 clones, 70% to 90% being singletons. Sequencing used peripheral blood. These TCRs come from an older woman with acute or convalescent COVID-19. Each CDR3 is given with its conserved first and last residue. Each record gives: V gene, CDR3 length, J gene, CDR3 protein.

V: TRBV28; length: 16; J: TRBJ2-1; CDR3: CASSFRFGLGWDEQFF
V: TRBV4-3; length: 15; J: TRBJ2-7; CDR3: CASSQEGQISYEQYF
V: TRBV19; length: 14; J: TRBJ1-4; CDR3: CASSIWAGDEKLFF
V: TRBV28; length: 15; J: TRBJ1-1; CDR3: CASSFQGQANTEAFF
V: TRBV7-9; length: 16; J: TRBJ2-5; CDR3: CASSFLGGGPQETQYF
V: TRBV9; length: 15; J: TRBJ2-3; CDR3: CASSYGLAGTDTQYF
V: TRBV6-5; length: 14; J: TRBJ2-7; CDR3: CASTLGQGYSEQYF
V: TRBV11-3; length: 16; J: TRBJ2-2; CDR3: CASSLDQRVAAGELFF
V: TRBV6-5; length: 14; J: TRBJ2-7; CDR3: CASSTDTLSYEQYF
V: TRBV10-1; length: 12; J: TRBJ1-1; CDR3: CASSPGGTEAFF
V: TRBV28; length: 16; J: TRBJ2-1; CDR3: CASSSAPGQGYNEQFF
V: TRBV30; length: 14; J: TRBJ2-3; CDR3: CAWAGVTRTDTQYF
V: TRBV5-5; length: 13; J: TRBJ1-6; CDR3: CASSFLYNSPLHF
V: TRBV6-1; length: 19; J: TRBJ2-3; CDR3: CASSVPGGPTVRGTDTQYF
V: TRBV11-2; length: 16; J: TRBJ2-5; CDR3: CASSSRWTSGGETQYF
V: TRBV27; length: 17; J: TRBJ1-1; CDR3: CASSPQGTGYANTEAFF
V: TRBV5-6; length: 15; J: TRBJ2-7; CDR3: CASSPQWDRDHEQYF
V: TRBV28; length: 13; J: TRBJ2-7; CDR3: CASSTYAGYEQYF
V: TRBV5-1; length: 18; J: TRBJ2-1; CDR3: CASSSPPVLASSYNEQFF
V: TRBV19; length: 16; J: TRBJ2-5; CDR3: CASSPDTGGLGETQYF
V: TRBV28; length: 14; J: TRBJ2-7; CDR3: CASIEAGQGYEQYF
V: TRBV6-6; length: 15; J: TRBJ2-1; CDR3: CASRTSGGAGVEQFF
V: TRBV30; length: 15; J: TRBJ2-3; CDR3: CAWSVRTGITDTQYF
V: TRBV11-2; length: 16; J: TRBJ2-7; CDR3: CASSLGEQGTTYEQYF
V: TRBV30; length: 16; J: TRBJ2-3; CDR3: CAWVSGEGASTDTQYF
V: TRBV6-5; length: 16; J: TRBJ1-3; CDR3: CASSYSETGYGNTIYF
V: TRBV3-1/TRBV3-2; length: 14; J: TRBJ2-5; CDR3: CASSQAPAEETQYF
V: TRBV27; length: 11; J: TRBJ2-2; CDR3: CASMATGELFF
V: TRBV5-6; length: 17; J: TRBJ2-3; CDR3: CASSALRSDLRVDTQYF
V: TRBV19; length: 13; J: TRBJ1-1; CDR3: CASSIDSAKRAFF
V: TRBV9; length: 18; J: TRBJ2-5; CDR3: CASSVLASGGAGEETQYF
V: TRBV11-2; length: 13; J: TRBJ1-1; CDR3: CATSLGGSTEAFF
V: TRBV7-9; length: 15; J: TRBJ2-7; CDR3: CASSPLPGQGYEQYF
V: TRBV6-5; length: 16; J: TRBJ2-3; CDR3: CASSYSPGSATDTQYF
V: TRBV6-1; length: 16; J: TRBJ2-2; CDR3: CASSALLGGATGELFF
V: TRBV7-2; length: 15; J: TRBJ2-3; CDR3: CASSVGGGGADTQYF
V: TRBV11-2; length: 15; J: TRBJ2-1; CDR3: CASSPVTGKYNEQFF
V: TRBV19; length: 17; J: TRBJ1-1; CDR3: CASSKRQGASGNTEAFF
V: TRBV30; length: 12; J: TRBJ2-1; CDR3: CAWSGGTVEQFF
V: TRBV19; length: 15; J: TRBJ1-5; CDR3: CASSTPGQGHQPQHF
V: TRBV6-6; length: 14; J: TRBJ1-4; CDR3: CASSRRILGEKLFF
V: TRBV12-3/TRBV12-4; length: 13; J: TRBJ1-1; CDR3: CASSSARDREAFF
V: TRBV7-2; length: 15; J: TRBJ2-5; CDR3: CASSPDRGGFETQYF
V: TRBV2; length: 13; J: TRBJ1-5; CDR3: CASSSQGNQPQHF
V: TRBV7-3; length: 16; J: TRBJ1-2; CDR3: CASSLLTGGAGYGYTF
V: TRBV28; length: 16; J: TRBJ1-5; CDR3: CASSLNRAVGGQPQHF
V: TRBV7-2; length: 14; J: TRBJ2-2; CDR3: CASSRGGTTGELFF
V: TRBV28; length: 13; J: TRBJ1-1; CDR3: CASSSLGVTEAFF
V: TRBV5-4; length: 14; J: TRBJ2-5; CDR3: CASSPSGGGETQYF
V: TRBV7-2; length: 11; J: TRBJ1-2; CDR3: CASGLLSGYTF
V: TRBV5-1; length: 15; J: TRBJ2-7; CDR3: CASSLGAAVYYEQYF
V: TRBV9; length: 16; J: TRBJ2-7; CDR3: CASSARVGGSGDEQYF
V: TRBV19; length: 15; J: TRBJ1-2; CDR3: CASSIGAGGNYGYTF
V: TRBV6-2/TRBV6-3; length: 18; J: TRBJ1-1; CDR3: CASSPGGSGTGVDTEAFF
V: TRBV18; length: 13; J: TRBJ2-2; CDR3: CASVTRATGELFF
V: TRBV7-2; length: 16; J: TRBJ2-5; CDR3: CASSLTGKGDLETQYF
V: TRBV10-3; length: 14; J: TRBJ1-3; CDR3: CAVWGQGTGNTIYF
V: TRBV30; length: 12; J: TRBJ1-2; CDR3: CARSVNSFGYTF
V: TRBV10-3; length: 15; J: TRBJ1-1; CDR3: CAISSSQGVYTEAFF